The present T cell receptor beta chain was sequenced within a study of blood T cell repertoires in COVID-19. This clone appeared once. This table comes from immunoSEQ multiplex PCR, and its TCRdb copy is limited to in-frame clones, with some not included. The sample holds approximately 140,000 clones, 87% seen once. This sequence was found in a woman aged 40 to 55 with acute or convalescent COVID-19. The sequenced sample was peripheral blood.

In nucleotides, the CDR3 is TGTGCCACCAGTTCCCGCGGACAGGGGGTTTCCGGGGAGCTGTTTTTT. Protein product: CATSSRGQGVSGELFF. The chain combines TRBV24-1 with TRBJ2-2, with TRBD1 matching 10 bases. The CDR3 spans 16 residues. After removal of 6 bases from V and 6 bases from J, the junction contained 9 bases not matched to a gene. Germline CDR1 and CDR2: KGHDR and SFDVKD.